Shown below are 3 T cell receptor beta chains from a single sample sequenced in a study of blood T cell repertoires in COVID-19. Here immunoSEQ multiplex PCR was the method, and the copy in TCRdb shows in-frame clones only, minus some. Of more than 95,000 clones listed, 80% to 95% are singletons. The specimen sequenced was peripheral blood. Receptors originate from a man aged 45-65 years with COVID-19, enrolled during active disease.

The chain joins TRBV29-1 to TRBJ2-5; possibly TRBD1 or TRBD2 for D (5 bases each). Per the germline V gene, CDR1 is SQVTM and CDR2 is ANQGSEA. CDR3 length equals 13 residues. Trimming cost V 7 bases and J 4 bases, with 16 bases left between them. The CDR3: CSAGRSGSETQYF. The CDR3 region has the DNA TGCAGCGCGGGACGGTCGGGGTCAGAGACCCAGTACTTC.

This rearrangement joins TRBV5-1 to TRBJ2-1, with 11 bases matching TRBD1. The CDR3 totals 16 residues. The V gene end was trimmed by 5 bases and the J gene end by 9 bases; junction bases not matched to a gene: 13. Looked up from germline, CDR1 is SGHRS and CDR2 is YFSETQ. CDR3 amino acids: CASRTSGTGGSSEQFF. CDR3 in DNA: TGCGCCAGCAGAACATCCGGGACAGGGGGGAGTAGTGAGCAGTTCTTC.

This clone was counted a single time. J is TRBJ1-6 and V is TRBV30; TRBD1 matches 8 bases. The trim removed 5 bases at V and 10 bases at J, leaving 10 bases unmatched. Germline CDR1 and CDR2: GTSNPN and SVGIG (reference sequence). The CDR3 sequence is 14 residues long. CDR3: CAWSPGQASSPLHF. In nucleotides, the CDR3 is TGTGCCTGGTCACCGGGACAGGCGTCGTCACCCCTCCACTTT.